This T cell receptor beta chain originates from a study of beta chain features in type 1 diabetes. At the level of the study: Analysis included 100 million to 140 million sorted cells drawn from all samples. Study-wide points: The study found moderately but significantly shorter TCRB CDR3s in all four CD4+ subsets of Type 1 diabetes patients.

All of the isolated RNA was reverse transcribed, so expressed TCRB transcripts were sequenced. Sequencing was performed with immunoSEQ multiplex PCR; in TCRdb, only in-frame clones are kept and a portion is missing. The sample gives hundreds of thousands of clones, about 14% of which show up once; 6.7% is in the top ten. Note on this clone: What it recognizes is unknown.

The material sequenced was central memory CD4+ T cells from blood. This receptor was identified in a young man in good health.

The CDR3 spells CAISAAGATYNEQFF. The CDR3 region has the DNA TGTGCCATCAGTGCAGCGGGGGCTACCTACAATGAGCAGTTCTTC. The J gene is TRBJ2-1, the V gene TRBV10-3; 8 positions match TRBD2. The germline V gene has CDR1 ENHRY and CDR2 SYGVKD. With V trimmed by 4 bases and J by 2 bases, 4 bases remained unmatched. The CDR3 spans 15 residues.